The present T cell receptor (beta chain) was sequenced within a study of T cell changes during pregnancy in multiple sclerosis. TCRdb's copy holds only in-frame clones and misses some; the assay was immunoSEQ multiplex PCR. The profile covers tens of thousands of clones, with 93% appearing a single time and approximately 1.9% taken by the ten largest. CDR1 is SGHAT, CDR2 FQDESV, per germline (reference sequence). V lost 5 bases to trimming and J lost 5 bases; unmatched junction nucleotides: 10. The CDR3 extends over 15 amino acids. Sequences were derived from peripheral blood, sampled in the second trimester of pregnancy. This clonotype was obtained from a female donor with multiple sclerosis, enrolled in a pregnancy study. The V gene is TRBV11-1, the J gene TRBJ2-7, with 9 bases aligning to TRBD2. The CDR3 here is CASSQGSSGTHEQYF. The CDR3 nucleotides are TGTGCCAGCAGCCAGGGGTCTAGCGGGACCCACGAGCAGTACTTC.